Below, 5 T cell receptor beta chains from the same sample are listed, as sequenced in a study of control samples from healthy donors and cancer patients. Only in-frame clones appear in the TCRdb table, and some are missing; sequencing was by immunoSEQ multiplex PCR. The sample consists of approximately 110,000 clones, about four fifths of them appearing once. Material for sequencing was blood. These receptors came from a woman in her fifties or sixties in good health.

The rearrangement joins TRBV12-3 or TRBV12-4 to TRBJ2-4, with D perhaps TRBD1 or TRBD2 (6 bases each). This CDR3 comprises 13 residues. The V end lost 10 bases, the J end lost 10 bases, and 20 bases lay between the germline ends. CDR3 in DNA: TGTGCCAATAGAGGGGGGCTGGAGGGGATTCAGTACTTC. Its protein is CANRGGLEGIQYF.

The rearrangement links TRBV27 to TRBJ2-7; TRBD2 matches 7 bases. This CDR3 spans 13 amino acids. V lost 7 bases, J lost 6 bases, and 9 bases stayed unmatched. Germline CDR1 reads MNHEY; CDR2 reads SMNVEV (reference sequence). CDR3 protein: CASNRGGSREQYF. The CDR3 DNA follows: TGTGCCAGCAATCGGGGAGGGTCGCGCGAGCAGTACTTC.

This chain links TRBV11-2 with TRBJ2-3; D is undetermined. CDR3 length: 10 amino acids. Germline CDR1 SGHAT, CDR2 FQNNGV. V was cut by 5 bases and J by 7 bases, with 4 bases left in between. The CDR3 DNA follows: TGTGCCAGCAGCCTCAATACGCAGTATTTT. Encoded protein: CASSLNTQYF. Full variable domain (outside the CDR3, taken from reference TRBV11-2 and TRBJ2-3): EAGVAQSPRYKIIEKRQSVAFWCNPISGHATLYWYQQILGQGPKLLIQFQNNGVVDDSQLPKDRFSAERLKGVDSTLKIQPAKLEDSAVYLCASSLNTQYFGPGTRLTVL.

This chain joins TRBV19 and TRBJ1-5, with 10 bases that match TRBD1. Germline CDR1 is LNHDA and CDR2 is SQIVND (reference sequence). The junction had 5 bases not matched to a gene; V was cut back by 4 bases and J by 2 bases. CDR3 length: 16 residues. The CDR3 region has the DNA TGTGCCAGTAGTAACCGGGACAGGGGTCGCAATCAGCCCCAGCATTTT. This sequence encodes CASSNRDRGRNQPQHF.

This clone came up a few times. J is TRBJ2-1 and V is TRBV2; 12 bases are shared with TRBD2. Germline CDR1 is SNHLY and CDR2 is FYNNEI. The junction had 5 bases not matched to a gene; V was cut back by 6 bases and J by 5 bases. CDR3 size: 15 residues. CDR3 DNA sequence: TGTGCCAGCAGGGAACGGACTAGCGGGGACAATGAGCAGTTCTTC. Its protein is CASRERTSGDNEQFF. The full variable domain, in which reference TRBV2 and TRBJ2-1 provide the parts outside the CDR3, is EPEVTQTPSHQVTQMGQEVILRCVPISNHLYFYWYRQILGQKVEFLVSFYNNEISEKSEIFDDQFSVERPDGSNFTLKIRSTKLEDSAMYFCASRERTSGDNEQFFGPGTRLTVL.